The 9 T cell receptor beta chains reported below all come from one sample, sequenced in a study of patients and donors after allogeneic stem cell transplantation. TCRdb recomputed calls from the RT-PCR reads with MiXCR, one row per CDR3 protein. Of roughly 21,000 distinct CDR3 sequences in the sample, about 30% were seen once. Sequenced sample: blood, either unsorted or a sorted T cell fraction (not recorded which). These receptors all come from a human donor who was either an allogeneic HSCT recipient or a stem cell or donor lymphocyte infusion donor (not recorded which). It is not recorded whose cells these are; they may come from a transplant donor.

V is TRBV24-1 and J is TRBJ2-3, with 10 bases identical to TRBD2. CDR3 size: 16 residues. The V and J ends lost 0 bases and 4 bases, in that order; junction bases with no gene match: 3. Germline CDR1 and CDR2: KGHDR and SFDVKD. CDR3 coding DNA: TGTGCCACCAGTGATTTGCCTAGCGGGGGCGCAGATACGCAGTATTTT. It is translated as CATSDLPSGGADTQYF.

In regard to this clonotype: One base away lies a much larger clone, so this may be a sequencing read error. The V gene is TRBV5-1, the J gene TRBJ1-4; 7 positions agree with TRBD1. The germline gives CDR1 SGHRS, CDR2 YFSETQ. This CDR3 contains 14 residues. This chain's CDR3 is CAISAGQMNEKLFF. The CDR3 DNA reads as TGCGCCATCAGCGCGGGACAGATGAATGAAAAACTGTTTTTT.

The chain has TRBV6-1 and TRBJ1-5; 11 positions agree with TRBD1. The CDR3 has 16 amino acids. The V gene's germline CDR1 is MNHNS and CDR2 SASEGT. Trimming cost V 4 bases and J 3 bases; bases outside gene matches: 5. In DNA form, the CDR3 reads TGTGCCAGCAGTGCGGACAGGGGGCTTAACAATCAGCCCCAGCATTTT. This gives the protein CASSADRGLNNQPQHF.

V gene TRBV12-3 or TRBV12-4 combines with J gene TRBJ1-1; D not resolved. Trimming removed 2 bases from V and 6 bases from J, with 16 bases in between. The CDR3 has 15 residues. The CDR3 spells CASSLSMPTWAEAFF. CDR3 DNA sequence: TGTGCCAGCAGTTTAAGTATGCCAACTTGGGCTGAAGCTTTCTTT.

This clonotype was seen once. This sequence joins TRBV19 and TRBJ1-4; D unresolved. Germline-derived CDR1 and CDR2 are LNHDA and SQIVND (reference sequence). Trimming took 5 bases from V and 6 from J, leaving 10 bases between them. The CDR3 spans 13 residues. For the CDR3, the DNA is TGTGCCAGTAGTTTACCTCGCGATGAAAAACTGTTTTTT. It codes for CASSLPRDEKLFF.

The chain has TRBV14 and TRBJ1-2; D call uncertain. Germline V gene data show CDR1 as SGHDN and CDR2 as FVKESK. CDR3 length equals 14 residues. Trimming stripped 2 bases from V and 2 bases from J, with 9 bases between. The CDR3 DNA reads as TGTGCCAGCAGCCAATCTACCGCGAACTATGGCTACACCTTC. This translates into CASSQSTANYGYTF.

This clonotype was observed many times. V is TRBV12-3 or TRBV12-4 and J is TRBJ2-1, with TRBD1 matching over 8 bases. Losses at the gene ends were 5 bases for V and 8 bases for J; bases not matched to a gene: 2. The CDR3 length is 12 residues. This chain's CDR3 is CASSQTGDEQFF. CDR3 DNA sequence: TGTGCCAGCAGTCAGACAGGGGATGAGCAGTTCTTC.

This clonotype was picked up many times. V gene TRBV29-1 combines with J gene TRBJ1-2, with TRBD1 matching over 7 bases. V lost 5 bases, J lost 4 bases, and 7 bases stayed unmatched. Germline CDR1 is SQVTM and CDR2 is ANQGSEA. The CDR3 spans 13 residues. The CDR3 is CSVLDRSLYGYTF. The DNA of the CDR3 is TGCAGCGTTCTGGACAGGTCCCTCTATGGCTACACCTTC.

The V and J genes are TRBV9 and TRBJ2-3, with 9 nucleotides matching TRBD2. CDR3 length: 15 amino acids. V was pared by 1 base and J by 2 bases, with 2 bases of the junction left unmatched. Germline lookup yields CDR1 SGDLS and CDR2 YYNGEE. Here the CDR3 reads CASSVLAGHTDTQYF. The DNA of the CDR3 is TGTGCCAGCAGCGTACTAGCGGGACACACAGATACGCAGTATTTT. The full variable domain, in which reference TRBV9 and TRBJ2-3 provide the parts outside the CDR3, is DSGVTQTPKHLITATGQRVTLRCSPRSGDLSVYWYQQSLDQGLQFLIQYYNGEERAKGNILERFSAQQFPDLHSELNLSSLELGDSALYFCASSVLAGHTDTQYFGPGTRLTVL.